The subject of this entry is one TCR beta chain. Its antigen is unidentified. The data were taken from a study of OX40 agonist ivuxolimab in advanced cancers. Clones were sequenced by immunoSEQ multiplex PCR, and TCRdb holds only the in-frame ones, with some missing. The repertoire has about 68,000 clones, approximately 81% of them found once; the top ten carry approximately 0.68%. Study observations and caveats: Among T cells, CD8+ cells averaged more expanded clones than CD4+ cells. The CD4+ and CD8+ T cells in the blood had expanded clonally by week 6 at 0.1 to 3.0 mg/kg.

This material consisted of CD4+ or CD8+ T cells sorted from blood, taken in a trial of the OX40 agonist ivuxolimab. The source is an adult with an advanced solid tumor such as melanoma, head and neck, liver or kidney cancer.

CDR3 in amino acids: CASSPGPNREQYF. For the CDR3, the DNA is TGTGCCAGCAGCCCCGGACCCAACCGCGAGCAGTACTTC. The rearrangement joins TRBV11-3 to TRBJ2-7; D is ambiguous. Per germline, CDR1 SGHNT and CDR2 YENEEA. The CDR3 contains 13 residues. V lost 5 bases, J lost 6 bases, and 14 bases lay in between.